A single sample is the source of the 30 T cell receptor beta chains below, sequenced in a study of blood T cell repertoires in COVID-19. The table came from immunoSEQ multiplex PCR; TCRdb's copy has only in-frame clones and leaves some out. The table has 90,000 or so clones, roughly 88% seen once. The sample was peripheral blood. The origin of the receptors is a man in his sixties with acute or convalescent COVID-19.

The V call is TRBV5-1, the J call TRBJ1-6; D call uncertain. V was cut by 2 bases and J by 3 bases, with 9 bases left in between. The CDR3 runs to 15 residues. Germline-derived CDR1 and CDR2 are SGHRS and YFSETQ. CDR3 residues: CASSFDTRYNSPLHF. CDR3 bases: TGCGCCAGCAGCTTTGACACCCGCTATAATTCACCCCTCCACTTT.

The J gene is TRBJ1-2, the V gene TRBV6-1; D gene uncertain. Per the germline V gene, CDR1 is MNHNS and CDR2 is SASEGT. The CDR3 is made up of 12 amino acids. V was shortened by 2 bases and J by 7 bases, with 8 bases between the two germline ends. DNA of the CDR3: TGTGCCAGCAGTGAAACTACGGGTGGCTACACCTTC. It specifies CASSETTGGYTF.

The V call is TRBV20-1, the J call TRBJ1-3, with D unresolved. The V gene's germline CDR1 is DFQATT and CDR2 SNEGSKA (reference sequence). V lost 3 bases to trimming and J lost 0 bases, with 6 bases between them. The CDR3 covers 13 residues. CDR3 loop: CSASRSSGNTIYF. CDR3 DNA: TGCAGTGCTAGTCGGAGCTCTGGAAACACCATATATTTT.

V usage is TRBV19 and J usage is TRBJ2-3; D is possibly TRBD1 (6 bases). Germline V gives CDR1 LNHDA, CDR2 SQIVND (reference sequence). The CDR3 loop spans 15 amino acids. The V and J ends lost 4 bases and 6 bases respectively, with 17 bases between them. The CDR3 DNA reads as TGTGCCAGTAGTAAAAGAACCCAGGGGACCGATACGCAGTATTTT. Amino acid sequence: CASSKRTQGTDTQYF.

The gene calls are TRBV24-1 and TRBJ2-7; 11 bases align to TRBD1. After removal of 2 bases from V and 3 bases from J, the junction contained 8 bases not matched to a gene. Germline values: CDR1 KGHDR, CDR2 SFDVKD. This CDR3 spans 17 amino acids. The CDR3 nucleotides are TGTGCCACCAGTGATTCCAAGCCGGGACAGGGGGGCTACGAGCAGTACTTC. It specifies CATSDSKPGQGGYEQYF.

V usage is TRBV23-1 and J usage is TRBJ2-3; tentatively, D is TRBD1 (5 bases). TRBV23-1 is marked as an open reading frame, function uncertain. V shed 1 base and J shed 0 bases, with 8 bases lying between them. There are 15 residues in the CDR3. The CDR3 reads CASSQLYRSTDTQYF. The CDR3 DNA follows: TGCGCCAGCAGTCAATTGTACAGGAGCACAGATACGCAGTATTTT.

This chain connects TRBV7-3 to TRBJ2-3, with a tentative D call TRBD2 (6 bases). V dropped 6 bases and J dropped 0 bases, with 16 bases sitting between them. This CDR3 is built from 16 residues. Looked up from germline, CDR1 is SGHTA and CDR2 is FQGTGA. DNA of the CDR3: TGTGCCAGCAGTTTCGGTGGGAGCGGGAGCACAGATACGCAGTATTTT. It translates to CASSFGGSGSTDTQYF.

The chain combines TRBV19 with TRBJ2-7, with TRBD1 matching 8 bases. CDR3 length equals 14 residues. Germline assignment: CDR1 LNHDA and CDR2 SQIVND (reference sequence). The V segment lost 6 bases and the J segment 3 bases; nucleotides outside the gene matches: 7. CDR3 sequence reads: CASSETGGGYEQYF. CDR3 DNA: TGTGCCAGTAGCGAAACAGGGGGAGGCTACGAGCAGTACTTC.

This sequence joins TRBV3-1 (or the pseudogene TRBV3-2) and TRBJ2-3, with 7 bases that match TRBD2. In germline, CDR1 is LGHDT, CDR2 YNNKEL (reference sequence). The CDR3 has 15 residues. J gave up 4 bases and V 1 base, and 5 bases lay outside the gene matches. The CDR3 DNA follows: TGTGCCAGCAGCCAAGCTCACAGCGGGGCAGATACGCAGTATTTT. It translates to CASSQAHSGADTQYF.

The chain employs TRBV7-3 and TRBJ1-1; D might be TRBD1 (5 bases). Germline loops: CDR1 SGHTA, CDR2 FQGTGA. This CDR3 has 14 residues. Trimming took off 9 bases at V and 3 bases at J, with 17 bases between the two ends. This CDR3 reads CASSPTGRDTEAFF. In nucleotides, the CDR3 is TGTGCCAGTTCCCCCACAGGAAGAGACACTGAAGCTTTCTTT.

The chain combines TRBV5-1 with TRBJ1-1, with 8 bases matching TRBD1. Germline V gene sequence: CDR1 SGHRS, CDR2 YFSETQ. The CDR3 length is 15 residues. After removal of 0 bases from V and 3 bases from J, the junction contained 4 bases not matched to a gene. CDR3 nucleotide sequence: TGCGCCAGCAGCTTGGGGGGACAGGCCCACACTGAAGCTTTCTTT. This sequence encodes CASSLGGQAHTEAFF.

CDR3: CASSATSVPYNEQFF. In nucleotides, the CDR3 is TGCGCCAGCAGCGCCACTAGCGTCCCCTACAATGAGCAGTTCTTC. The chain carries TRBV5-1 and TRBJ2-1, with 7 nucleotides matching TRBD2. Germline values: CDR1 SGHRS, CDR2 YFSETQ. The CDR3 is 15 amino acids. J was trimmed by 2 bases and V by 4 bases; bases with no gene match: 6.

This clone was seen more than once but under ten times. The chain is built from TRBV11-2 and TRBJ2-3, with TRBD2 as a possible D gene (5 bases). The V gene's germline CDR1 is SGHAT and CDR2 FQNNGV. V was cut by 5 bases and J by 6 bases, with 21 bases left in between. The CDR3 runs 16 residues. The DNA for the CDR3 is TGTGCCAGCAGCGCAGGCCGGACTCCCGGGTCGGATACGCAGTATTTT. This encodes CASSAGRTPGSDTQYF.

The rearrangement links TRBV6-5 to TRBJ1-4; 7 bases match TRBD1. J gave up 7 bases and V 8 bases, and 7 bases lay outside the gene matches. The CDR3 sequence is 13 residues long. Germline V gives CDR1 MNHEY, CDR2 SVGAGI. CDR3 in DNA: TGTGCCAGCCACGACAGGGTGACTGAAAAACTGTTTTTT. Its translation is CASHDRVTEKLFF.

The chain uses TRBV6-5 and TRBJ1-1; D unresolved. This CDR3 has 13 residues. Trimming removed 8 bases at V and 10 bases at J, with 20 bases between. Germline loops: CDR1 MNHEY, CDR2 SVGAGI. This CDR3 is CASPPGLRRVAFF. CDR3 nucleotide sequence: TGTGCCAGCCCCCCCGGTTTGCGCCGAGTAGCTTTCTTT.

The chain joins TRBV15 to TRBJ1-5, with 7 bases fitting TRBD1. The ends lost 0 bases at V and 4 bases at J; junction bases unmatched: 21. The CDR3 covers 21 residues. Germline assignment: CDR1 LNHNV and CDR2 YYDKDF (reference sequence). CDR3 coding DNA: TGTGCCACCAGCAGAGATCCTTATAGTGGTGTATGGACAGGAGGGAATCAGCCCCAGCATTTT. It codes for CATSRDPYSGVWTGGNQPQHF. Filled out from reference TRBV15 and TRBJ1-5, the complete variable domain reads DAMVIQNPRYQVTQFGKPVTLSCSQTLNHNVMYWYQQKSSQAPKLLFHYYDKDFNNEADTPDNFQSRRPNTSFCFLDIRSPGLGDTAMYLCATSRDPYSGVWTGGNQPQHFGDGTRLSIL.

V and J are TRBV5-1 and TRBJ2-2, with TRBD2 matching over 7 bases. The CDR3 spans 16 residues. V lost 5 bases, J lost 2 bases, and 9 bases stayed unmatched. From germline, CDR1 is SGHRS and CDR2 YFSETQ. The CDR3 loop reads CASSYGGRGNTGELFF. The CDR3 DNA is TGCGCCAGCAGTTATGGCGGGAGAGGTAACACCGGGGAGCTGTTTTTT.

The chain couples TRBV5-6 to TRBJ2-2; 9 bases match TRBD2. The length of the CDR3 is 14 residues. The V and J ends lost 4 bases and 9 bases, in that order; junction bases with no gene match: 7. CDR1 and CDR2 (germline): SGHDT, YYEEEE. CDR3 protein: CASSAGLANRELFF. The DNA of the CDR3 is TGTGCCAGCAGCGCCGGACTAGCGAACCGGGAGCTGTTTTTT.

The chain links TRBV18 to TRBJ2-2; no clear D. CDR3 length: 14 residues. Trimming pared 0 bases from V and 2 bases from J, leaving 4 bases between. CDR1 KGHSH and CDR2 LQKENI come from the germline V gene. The CDR3 DNA is TGTGCCAGCTCACCACCTAGAAACACCGGGGAGCTGTTTTTT. Protein product: CASSPPRNTGELFF. The full variable domain, in which reference TRBV18 and TRBJ2-2 provide the parts outside the CDR3, is NAGVMQNPRHLVRRRGQEARLRCSPMKGHSHVYWYRQLPEEGLKFMVYLQKENIIDESGMPKERFSAEFPKEGPSILRIQQVVRGDSAAYFCASSPPRNTGELFFGEGSRLTVL.

The chain combines TRBV5-6 with TRBJ1-2; 9 bases line up with TRBD1. Germline CDR1 is SGHDT and CDR2 is YYEEEE. CDR3 length equals 13 residues. V shed 4 bases and J 8 bases; nucleotides not matched to a gene: 6. In DNA, the CDR3 is TGTGCCAGCAGCGTCGGGACAGGGTACGGCTACACCTTC. Translation gives CASSVGTGYGYTF.

The rearrangement links TRBV5-1 to TRBJ2-1; D may be TRBD2 (5 bases). CDR3 length equals 14 residues. Germline assignment: CDR1 SGHRS and CDR2 YFSETQ. The V gene lost 4 bases and the J gene lost 4 bases, with 12 bases spanning the gap. CDR3 DNA sequence: TGCGCCAGCAGCCCGGACTCCCTTTACAATGAGCAGTTCTTC. Its protein is CASSPDSLYNEQFF. Looking up the rest from reference TRBV5-1 and TRBJ2-1 gives the full variable domain: KAGVTQTPRYLIKTRGQQVTLSCSPISGHRSVSWYQQTPGQGLQFLFEYFSETQRNKGNFPGRFSGRQFSNSRSEMNVSTLELGDSALYLCASSPDSLYNEQFFGPGTRLTVL.

This chain links TRBV4-1 with TRBJ2-7; D is ambiguous. Trimming removed 0 bases from V and 4 bases from J, with 10 bases in between. CDR3 length: 14 residues. Germline V gene data show CDR1 as MGHRA and CDR2 as YSYEKL. CDR3 region: CASSQDVRLYEQYF. The CDR3 coding sequence is TGCGCCAGCAGCCAAGATGTGAGATTATACGAGCAGTACTTC.

The V and J genes are TRBV6-6 and TRBJ2-7, with D perhaps matching TRBD1 (6 bases). CDR1 and CDR2 from the germline V gene are MNHNY and SVGAGI (reference sequence). The CDR3 sequence is 12 residues long. The ends were cut back, 6 bases at V and 0 bases at J, with 6 bases in the middle. In DNA form, the CDR3 reads TGTGCCAGCAGGGACAGCTCCTACGAGCAGTACTTC. Translated, it gives CASRDSSYEQYF.

This clone was detected only once. V is TRBV5-4 and J is TRBJ2-7, with TRBD1 matching over 9 bases. The germline gives CDR1 SGHNT, CDR2 YYREEE (reference sequence). The CDR3 contains 13 residues. The junction had 4 bases not matched to a gene; V was cut back by 3 bases and J by 6 bases. This CDR3 is CASSWTGEGEQYF. The CDR3 coding sequence is TGTGCCAGCAGCTGGACAGGGGAAGGCGAGCAGTACTTC.

J is TRBJ1-5 and V is TRBV7-8, with 7 positions matching TRBD1. Trimming cost V 2 bases and J 4 bases; bases outside gene matches: 2. Germline V gene sequence: CDR1 SGHVS, CDR2 FQNEAQ. This CDR3 has 14 residues. The CDR3 nucleotides read TGTGCCAGCAGCTTACAGGGGGTGAATCAGCCCCAGCATTTT. It is translated as CASSLQGVNQPQHF.

The CDR3 here is CSASVLVDSDTQYF. The CDR3 bases are TGCAGTGCTAGTGTACTAGTCGATTCAGATACGCAGTATTTT. The chain uses TRBV20-1 and TRBJ2-3, with D maybe TRBD2 (5 bases). V was trimmed by 3 bases and J by 4 bases, leaving 14 bases between them. The CDR3 is made up of 14 amino acids. Germline lookup yields CDR1 DFQATT and CDR2 SNEGSKA (reference sequence).

This clone was seen once. This chain joins TRBV2 and TRBJ2-7, with TRBD1 identical over 7 bases. J gave up 3 bases and V 5 bases, and 4 bases lay outside the gene matches. The CDR3 spans 13 residues. The germline V gene encodes CDR1 SNHLY and CDR2 FYNNEI. DNA for the CDR3: TGTGCCAGCAGTAGGGACAGACTCTACGAGCAGTACTTC. It specifies CASSRDRLYEQYF.

Of note for this clone: The sample contains more than one DNA sequence encoding this CDR3. The J gene is TRBJ1-5, the V gene TRBV6-5; TRBD1 is a possible D gene (6 bases). V lost 6 bases to trimming and J lost 0 bases, with 12 bases between them. The CDR3 runs to 15 residues. The germline CDR1 and CDR2 sequences are MNHEY and SVGAGI. The CDR3 loop is CASSSDRNSNQPQHF. Here the CDR3 DNA reads TGTGCCAGCAGCTCGGACAGAAATAGCAATCAGCCCCAGCATTTT.

Only a few counts were recorded for this clone. At one of its ends the junction is not consistent with the germline gene, which may arise from a read error. The chain carries TRBV11-2 and TRBJ2-7; no reliable D call. Germline loops: CDR1 SGHAT, CDR2 FQNNGV. The CDR3 loop spans 14 amino acids. The CDR3 protein is CASSSDIEAPGRDF. The CDR3 region has the DNA TGTGCCAGCAGCTCGGATATCGAGGCCCCCGGTCGGGACTTC.

CDR3 loop: CAIWAGGPSHEQYF. DNA for the CDR3: TGTGCCATCTGGGCGGGAGGGCCGTCCCACGAGCAGTACTTC. The chain employs TRBV10-3 and TRBJ2-7, with 9 bases aligning to TRBD2. There are 14 residues in the CDR3. Germline lookup yields CDR1 ENHRY and CDR2 SYGVKD. V lost 8 bases and J lost 5; bases outside the gene matches: 10.